This TCR beta chain derives from a study of T cells in Graves' hyperthyroidism and ophthalmopathy. Template material for amplifying TCR beta CDR3 regions consisted of RNA transcripts. Initially, a first-round RT-PCR of the TCR CDR3 employed the HTBI primer set. Each CDR3 protein gets one entry after TCRdb re-called the multiplex PCR reads with MiXCR. Altogether some 760,000 distinct CDR3 sequences are present, 11% to 15% being singletons, with the ten largest covering about 9.4%. CDR1 and CDR2 from the germline V gene are MNHEY and SVGEGT. Trimming stripped 7 bases from V and 7 bases from J, with 13 bases between. The CDR3 is made up of 13 amino acids. Concerning this clonotype itself: Its antigen is as yet unknown.

Study-level findings and limits: Most clonotypes that expanded in the thyroid above 0.001 also showed up in blood. Stable hyperthyroidism and ophthalmopathy were separated using 13 V-J signatures.

This TCR was recovered from a woman between 18 and 30 years old with Graves' hyperthyroidism. Sequenced sample: blood. The chain employs TRBV6-2 or TRBV6-3 and TRBJ1-4, with D perhaps matching TRBD1 (5 bases). The CDR3 reads CASNLGGAEKLFF. As DNA, the CDR3 is TGTGCCAGCAACCTGGGGGGAGCTGAAAAACTGTTTTTT.